Sequencing of this T cell receptor beta chain was carried out in a study of shared clonotypes between healthy human individuals. General observations from the study: Only a few donors were included, so the genetic and exposure-history diversity represented was limited.

With respect to this clone: Its antigen remains unidentified.

Data came from immunoSEQ multiplex PCR; TCRdb stores just in-frame clones and leaves some out. The data show millions of clones, approximately 92% seen once. The sequenced sample consisted of naive CD4+ T cells sorted from blood. The subset is: CD45RA+ positively selected. This receptor was identified in a man between 18 and 35 years old in good health.

CDR3 sequence (DNA): TGTGCCAGCAGCTTGGAAAGGGGCAACTATGGCTACACCTTC. It specifies CASSLERGNYGYTF. The chain has TRBV5-6 and TRBJ1-2; D is possibly TRBD1 (5 bases). Deletions cut 0 bases from V and 2 bases from J, with 8 bases between. The CDR3 covers 14 residues. Germline values: CDR1 SGHDT, CDR2 YYEEEE.